These 16 T cell receptor beta chains came from one sample sequenced in a study of blood T cell repertoires in COVID-19. The assay was immunoSEQ multiplex PCR, and TCRdb's table has in-frame clones only and misses some. The table has under 55,000 clones, 80% seen once. The sample was peripheral blood. Receptors originate from a man in his 70s with acute or convalescent COVID-19.

CDR3 sequence (DNA): TGTGCCAGCAGCCTAGGATTATCCAGGGATGGCTACACCTTC. Amino acid sequence: CASSLGLSRDGYTF. The chain has TRBV7-2 and TRBJ1-2; weak D call: TRBD1 (5 bases). Germline CDR1 and CDR2: SGHTA and FQGNSA. CDR3 length equals 14 residues. V lost 5 bases and J 6 bases, leaving 16 bases between the germline ends.

The DNA of the CDR3 is TGTGCCACCAGCACTCCTAATACTAACTATGGCTACACCTTC. Translated, it gives CATSTPNTNYGYTF. V usage is TRBV15 and J usage is TRBJ1-2; D is uncertain. CDR1 is LNHNV, CDR2 YYDKDF, per germline (reference sequence). The CDR3 contains 14 residues. V shed 4 bases and J shed 0 bases, with 9 bases lying between them.

This sequence joins TRBV7-2 and TRBJ1-2; D perhaps matches TRBD1 (5 bases). Germline loops: CDR1 SGHTA, CDR2 FQGNSA. The V end lost 6 bases, the J end lost 3 bases, and 8 bases lay between the germline ends. The CDR3 spans 12 residues. CDR3 protein: CASRGLDYGYTF. CDR3 nucleotides: TGTGCCAGCAGGGGGCTTGACTATGGCTACACCTTC.

The J gene is TRBJ1-1, the V gene TRBV6-5; TRBD1 might be the D (5 bases). The CDR3 loop spans 15 amino acids. Germline V CDR1 and CDR2: MNHEY, SVGAGI. Trimming left V 6 bases short and J 6 bases short, with 20 bases between. The CDR3 region has the DNA TGTGCCAGCAGACACAAGTCAGGGTTCTACCCTGAAGCTTTCTTT. Translated, it gives CASRHKSGFYPEAFF.

J is TRBJ2-2 and V is TRBV6-5; 7 nucleotides line up with TRBD1. The CDR3 extends over 14 amino acids. J gave up 0 bases and V 6 bases, and 1 base lay outside the gene matches. CDR1 is MNHEY and CDR2 is SVGAGI in the germline V gene. The CDR3 DNA is TGTGCCAGCAGGGGACAGACGAACACCGGGGAGCTGTTTTTT. Translating it yields CASRGQTNTGELFF.

This clone was recorded only once. The V and J genes are TRBV2 and TRBJ1-2; D remains ambiguous. The germline V gene encodes CDR1 SNHLY and CDR2 FYNNEI. Trimming pared 8 bases from V and 0 bases from J, leaving 16 bases between. The CDR3 covers 15 residues. The CDR3 DNA sequence: TGTGCCAGCCGAGCCCCCGCGGTTACTAACTATGGCTACACCTTC. Protein: CASRAPAVTNYGYTF.

The V and J genes are TRBV3-1 (or the pseudogene TRBV3-2) and TRBJ1-1; D is possibly TRBD1 (6 bases). V shed 0 bases and J shed 4 bases, with 21 bases lying between them. Germline V gene data show CDR1 as LGHDT and CDR2 as YNNKEL (reference sequence). There are 18 residues in the CDR3. The CDR3 here is CASSQDTPWRGAATEAFF. Written as DNA, the CDR3 is TGTGCCAGCAGCCAAGACACGCCTTGGCGGGGGGCGGCCACTGAAGCTTTCTTT.

The chain is built from TRBV7-2 and TRBJ2-2; D possibly corresponds to TRBD1 (6 bases). Germline assignment: CDR1 SGHTA and CDR2 FQGNSA. This CDR3 contains 15 residues. V lost 2 bases to trimming and J lost 5 bases, with 12 bases between them. CDR3 coding DNA: TGTGCCAGCAGCTTAACTCTTACAGGGACCGGGGAGCTGTTTTTT. This translates into CASSLTLTGTGELFF.

The V call is TRBV7-2, the J call TRBJ1-3; TRBD1 matches at 10 bases. Trimming cost V 8 bases and J 4 bases; bases outside gene matches: 5. This CDR3 region has 14 residues. Germline-derived CDR1 and CDR2 are SGHTA and FQGNSA. The CDR3 DNA is TGTGCCAGCCGAAGGGACAGGGGCGGAAACACCATATATTTT. This sequence encodes CASRRDRGGNTIYF.

Here the CDR3 reads CASSPRLAGSKETQYF. CDR3 in DNA: TGTGCCAGCAGCCCGAGGTTGGCAGGGTCCAAAGAGACCCAGTACTTC. This rearrangement joins TRBV5-8 to TRBJ2-5, with a possible D match to TRBD1 (5 bases). The CDR3 consists of 16 residues. Germline CDR1 SGHTS, CDR2 YDEGEE. Trimming removed 4 bases from V and 3 bases from J, with 19 bases in between.

This chain joins TRBV6-2 or TRBV6-3 and TRBJ2-6, with D possibly matching TRBD1 (6 bases). Trimming cost V 2 bases and J 0 bases, with 14 bases left between them. CDR3 length: 18 residues. The germline V gene has CDR1 MNHEY and CDR2 SVGEGT. The CDR3 DNA sequence: TGTGCCAGCAGTTACGCAGGGGTGGGTAGCTCTGGGGCCAACGTCCTGACTTTC. This gives the protein CASSYAGVGSSGANVLTF.

The chain combines TRBV6-5 with TRBJ1-1; 7 bases fit TRBD1. In germline, CDR1 is MNHEY, CDR2 SVGAGI. Germline trimming cut 1 base from V and 4 bases from J; bases unmatched to any gene: 9. This CDR3 is built from 16 residues. The CDR3 protein is CASSYLGKQGSTEAFF. CDR3 sequence (DNA): TGTGCCAGCAGTTACTTGGGAAAACAGGGGAGCACTGAAGCTTTCTTT.

This clone came up a few times. The rearrangement uses TRBV4-1 and TRBJ2-7, with 10 bases identical to TRBD1. This CDR3 has 17 amino acids. V lost 1 base to trimming and J lost 9 bases; unmatched junction nucleotides: 15. The V gene's germline CDR1 is MGHRA and CDR2 YSYEKL. In DNA, the CDR3 is TGCGCCAGCAGCCAAGCTCTTTTGGGACAGGGGTATCGGTGGCAGTACTTC. It translates to CASSQALLGQGYRWQYF.

The J gene is TRBJ2-7, the V gene TRBV5-1; D not certain. The V and J ends lost 3 bases and 0 bases respectively, with 10 bases between them. This CDR3 has 14 residues. The germline gives CDR1 SGHRS, CDR2 YFSETQ. The CDR3 sequence: CASSSSLPSYEQYF. In DNA, the CDR3 is TGCGCCAGCAGCTCTAGTCTTCCCTCCTACGAGCAGTACTTC.

The chain uses TRBV5-5 and TRBJ1-2; 8 bases are shared with TRBD1. Germline CDR1 and CDR2: SGHKS and YYEKEE (reference sequence). The CDR3 length is 15 residues. The ends lost 4 bases at V and 6 bases at J; junction bases unmatched: 11. Written as DNA, the CDR3 is TGTGCCAGCAGCCCCGGGGGACAGGACAGGGATGGCTACACCTTC. This codes for CASSPGGQDRDGYTF.

This clone turned up a few times. The rearrangement links TRBV5-1 to TRBJ1-2, with D perhaps TRBD1 (6 bases). V dropped 3 bases and J dropped 0 bases, with 12 bases sitting between them. The CDR3 has 15 residues. Germline loops: CDR1 SGHRS, CDR2 YFSETQ. CDR3 loop: CASSSGGPPNYGYTF. Written as DNA, the CDR3 is TGCGCCAGCAGCTCGGGGGGGCCCCCTAACTATGGCTACACCTTC.